The present T cell receptor (beta chain) was sequenced within a study of blood T cell repertoires in COVID-19. Whole-study context: Some COVID-19 samples were acute and others convalescent; all came from the United States, Italy and Spain. Nucleic acid was either cDNA or gDNA, and it came from T cells, B-cell-depleted T cells, or PBMCs.

TCRdb keeps only in-frame clones here, not all; method: immunoSEQ multiplex PCR. Altogether approximately 150,000 clones are present, around 90% being singletons, with the ten largest covering about 1.6%. V shed 3 bases and J shed 2 bases, with 10 bases lying between them. The CDR3 runs 13 residues. Germline V gives CDR1 SQVTM, CDR2 ANQGSEA. The chain recombines TRBV29-1 with TRBJ1-2; no firm D call. This receptor was identified in a human donor in a cohort sampled during active COVID-19. Sample: peripheral blood. The CDR3: CSVELYLNYGYTF. DNA of the CDR3: TGCAGCGTTGAGCTCTACCTAAACTATGGCTACACCTTC.